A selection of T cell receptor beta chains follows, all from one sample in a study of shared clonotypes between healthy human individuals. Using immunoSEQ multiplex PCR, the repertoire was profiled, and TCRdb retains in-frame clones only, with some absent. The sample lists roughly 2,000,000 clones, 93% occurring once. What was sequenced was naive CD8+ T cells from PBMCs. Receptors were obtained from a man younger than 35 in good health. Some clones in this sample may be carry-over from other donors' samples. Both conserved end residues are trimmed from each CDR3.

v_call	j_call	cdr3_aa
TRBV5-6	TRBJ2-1	ASSSGPLEQF
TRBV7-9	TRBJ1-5	ASSRQGGDNQPQH
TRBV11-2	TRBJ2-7	ASSLSQPYEQY
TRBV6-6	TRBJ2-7	ASSYSAEHEQY
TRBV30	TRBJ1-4	AWSWDSSNEKLF
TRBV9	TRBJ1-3	ASFPGPSGNTIY
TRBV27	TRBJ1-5	ASSPHRGPNQPQH
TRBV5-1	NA	ASSWTSGRARHEQY
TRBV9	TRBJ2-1	ASSVAAGETYEQF
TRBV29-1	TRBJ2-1	SVVRNEQF
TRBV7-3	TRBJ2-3	ASRPTSGSTDTQY
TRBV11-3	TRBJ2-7	ASSHWDSYEQY
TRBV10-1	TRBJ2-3	ASSEGTSTADTQY
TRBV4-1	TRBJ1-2	ASSPGQGDRGYT
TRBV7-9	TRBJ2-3	ASSLGGNTQY
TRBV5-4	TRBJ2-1	ASSATGGWGVDEQF
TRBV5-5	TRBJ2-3	ASNLQGSTDTQY
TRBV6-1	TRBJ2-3	ASSQGQGISDTQY
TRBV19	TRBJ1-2	ASRIFIGGTDYHRNYGYT
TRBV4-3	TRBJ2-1	ASSQDGLPWNEQF